What follows are 29 T cell receptor beta chains derived from one specimen sequenced in a study of identical twins. One entry per CDR3 protein, called by TCRdb with MiXCR from the 5' RACE reads. The sample has 1.5 million to 2 million distinct CDR3 sequences; less than 40% are singletons. Sequencing was performed on cord blood. The receptors here all came from a newborn girl in good health.

The chain is built from TRBV5-1 and TRBJ1-1; 10 nucleotides match TRBD1. CDR1 and CDR2 from the germline V gene are SGHRS and YFSETQ. CDR3 length: 15 residues. The V segment lost 4 bases and the J segment 7 bases; nucleotides outside the gene matches: 10. The CDR3 region is CASSPAPGQGREAFF. In nucleotides, the CDR3 is TGCGCCAGCAGCCCCGCGCCGGGACAGGGGCGTGAAGCTTTCTTT.

This clonotype was seen ten or more times. V usage is TRBV11-1 and J usage is TRBJ2-3, with D perhaps matching TRBD1 (6 bases). The CDR3 is 12 amino acids. Trimming cost V 5 bases and J 5 bases, with 8 bases left between them. The germline V gene has CDR1 SGHAT and CDR2 FQDESV (reference sequence). CDR3 residues: CASSRGGDTQYF. Here the CDR3 DNA reads TGTGCCAGCAGCAGAGGGGGAGATACGCAGTATTTT.

This clonotype was seen at least ten times. V gene TRBV9 combines with J gene TRBJ2-7, with D possibly being TRBD1 (6 bases). Per the germline V gene, CDR1 is SGDLS and CDR2 is YYNGEE. The CDR3 sequence is 14 residues long. V gave up 2 bases and J gave up 1 base, with 10 bases separating them. The CDR3 protein is CASSVDQGSYEQYF. For the CDR3, the DNA is TGTGCCAGCAGCGTTGATCAGGGGTCCTACGAGCAGTACTTC.

V usage is TRBV20-1 and J usage is TRBJ1-5; D is possibly TRBD1 (6 bases). CDR1 is DFQATT, CDR2 SNEGSKA, per germline (reference sequence). The CDR3 is made up of 15 amino acids. V was clipped by 3 bases and J by 1 base, with 13 bases between them. The CDR3 loop is CSARATGISNQPQHF. For the CDR3, the DNA is TGCAGTGCTAGGGCAACAGGGATCAGCAATCAGCCCCAGCATTTT.

The chain's CDR3 is CASSRLRGAQETQFF. DNA of the CDR3: TGCGCCAGCAGCCGATTACGGGGGGCCCAAGAGACCCAGTTCTTC. The V and J genes are TRBV4-1 and TRBJ2-5; possible D gene TRBD2, 7 bases. The end of the DNA is better explained by TRBJ2-1, so the J call may be wrong. The CDR3 runs 15 residues. Germline CDR1 MGHRA, CDR2 YSYEKL.

This clonotype has more than one count but fewer than ten. The chain joins TRBV4-1 to TRBJ2-4; TRBD2 matches 7 bases. V lost 1 base and J lost 0; bases outside the gene matches: 3. The CDR3 runs 16 residues. CDR1 and CDR2 (germline): MGHRA, YSYEKL. Here the CDR3 reads CASSQGEGLAKNIQYF. The CDR3 nucleotides read TGCGCCAGCAGCCAAGGGGAGGGTCTAGCCAAAAACATTCAGTACTTC.

The chain links TRBV20-1 to TRBJ2-1; D not resolved. The CDR3 runs to 12 residues. Deletions cut 5 bases from V and 5 bases from J, with 10 bases between. CDR1 DFQATT and CDR2 SNEGSKA come from the germline V gene (reference sequence). CDR3 DNA sequence: TGCAGTGCTCGCCCCGGGCACAATGAGCAGTTCTTC. It codes for CSARPGHNEQFF.

The chain joins TRBV7-9 to TRBJ1-5, with D perhaps TRBD1 (5 bases). This CDR3 comprises 17 residues. Germline loops: CDR1 SEHNR, CDR2 FQNEAQ (reference sequence). V lost 3 bases and J 2 bases, leaving 17 bases between the germline ends. CDR3 sequence: CASSLGRTHGGNQPQHF. CDR3 coding DNA: TGTGCCAGCAGCTTGGGCAGGACACATGGGGGCAATCAGCCCCAGCATTTT. The full variable domain, in which reference TRBV7-9 and TRBJ1-5 provide the parts outside the CDR3, is DTGVSQNPRHKITKRGQNVTFRCDPISEHNRLYWYRQTLGQGPEFLTYFQNEAQLEKSRLLSDRFSAERPKGSFSTLEIQRTEQGDSAMYLCASSLGRTHGGNQPQHFGDGTRLSIL.

This clonotype was seen a few times. This chain links TRBV20-1 with TRBJ1-4, with a weak D call TRBD1 (5 bases). Germline loops: CDR1 DFQATT, CDR2 SNEGSKA (reference sequence). Trimming left V 1 base short and J 4 bases short, with 7 bases between. The CDR3 is 13 amino acids. The CDR3 sequence: CSARGDLNEKLFF. The CDR3 nucleotides read TGCAGTGCTAGAGGGGACCTTAATGAAAAACTGTTTTTT.

This clonotype was seen a handful of times. V gene TRBV25-1 combines with J gene TRBJ2-7, with D perhaps TRBD1 (6 bases). The CDR3 has 15 residues. V was pared by 3 bases and J by 4 bases, with 16 bases between. Germline lookup yields CDR1 MGHDK and CDR2 SYGVNS. CDR3 protein: CASSDRRLRGYEQYF. The CDR3 coding sequence is TGTGCCAGCAGTGACAGACGGCTAAGGGGGTACGAGCAGTACTTC.

This rearrangement joins TRBV9 to TRBJ2-3; D is perhaps TRBD1 or TRBD2 (6 bases each). Trimming left V 0 bases short and J 2 bases short, with 13 bases between. Germline CDR1 reads SGDLS; CDR2 reads YYNGEE. The CDR3 covers 16 residues. CDR3 loop: CASSVAEGGFTDTQYF. The CDR3 DNA follows: TGTGCCAGCAGCGTAGCAGAAGGGGGGTTCACAGATACGCAGTATTTT.

The J gene is TRBJ2-7, the V gene TRBV18; 9 bases fit TRBD1. The CDR3 has 14 amino acids. Unmatched junction bases numbered 6, after V lost 3 bases and J lost 6 bases. CDR1 is KGHSH, CDR2 LQKENI, per germline. Here the CDR3 reads CASSPVQGAREQYF. DNA of the CDR3: TGTGCCAGCTCACCGGTACAGGGGGCACGCGAGCAGTACTTC.

The count of this clonotype is one. This rearrangement joins TRBV20-1 to TRBJ1-5; no reliable D call. Germline V gene sequence: CDR1 DFQATT, CDR2 SNEGSKA (reference sequence). The CDR3 runs to 14 residues. The V end lost 6 bases, the J end lost 3 bases, and 15 bases lay between the germline ends. CDR3 nucleotides: TGCAGTGCCCAAGTAGGAGGGCCCAATCAGCCCCAGCATTTT. Residues: CSAQVGGPNQPQHF.

The rearrangement joins TRBV7-2 to TRBJ2-3, with D possibly being TRBD1 (6 bases). V gave up 4 bases and J gave up 8 bases, with 13 bases separating them. The CDR3 has 13 amino acids. The germline gives CDR1 SGHTA, CDR2 FQGNSA. CDR3 in amino acids: CASSSSGEGTQYF. Here the CDR3 DNA reads TGTGCCAGCAGCTCATCAGGGGAAGGTACGCAGTATTTT.

The chain recombines TRBV9 with TRBJ1-1, with a weak D call TRBD1 (6 bases). Trimming shortened V by 0 bases and J by 7 bases, and 13 bases separated the two germline ends. The germline V gene encodes CDR1 SGDLS and CDR2 YYNGEE. The CDR3 is made up of 14 amino acids. DNA of the CDR3: TGTGCCAGCAGCGTAGGGTGGGGGGCTATTGAAGCTTTCTTT. As protein: CASSVGWGAIEAFF. The complete variable domain, with remaining parts taken from reference TRBV9 and TRBJ1-1, reads DSGVTQTPKHLITATGQRVTLRCSPRSGDLSVYWYQQSLDQGLQFLIQYYNGEERAKGNILERFSAQQFPDLHSELNLSSLELGDSALYFCASSVGWGAIEAFFGQGTRLTVV.

As concerns this clonotype: This could be a read error, since a much larger clone is one nucleotide away. The CDR3 reads CAATSGNSNEQYF. In DNA, the CDR3 is TGTGCCGCCACTAGCGGGAATTCCAATGAGCAGTACTTC. The V and J genes are TRBV24-1 and TRBJ2-1, with 10 nucleotides matching TRBD2. The better agreement between TRBJ2-7 and the DNA end casts doubt on the J call. The CDR3 spans 13 residues. Germline-derived CDR1 and CDR2 are KGHDR and SFDVKD.

The chain uses TRBV28 and TRBJ2-6; D not resolved. Germline values: CDR1 MDHEN, CDR2 SYDVKM. The CDR3 spans 15 residues. V was trimmed by 2 bases and J by 2 bases, leaving 7 bases between them. The chain's CDR3 is CASSLPGPGANVLTF. DNA for the CDR3: TGTGCCAGCAGTTTACCCGGTCCTGGGGCCAACGTCCTGACTTTC.

This chain uses TRBV20-1 with TRBJ2-7; D unresolved. The CDR3 runs 13 residues. V shed 0 bases and J shed 3 bases, with 9 bases lying between them. Germline V gene lookup returns CDR1 DFQATT and CDR2 SNEGSKA (reference sequence). The CDR3 sequence: CSARDPRFYEQYF. The CDR3 DNA reads TGCAGTGCTAGAGATCCTAGATTCTACGAGCAGTACTTC.

V and J are TRBV12-3 or TRBV12-4 and TRBJ2-2; 11 bases map to TRBD2. CDR3 length: 16 amino acids. J was trimmed by 6 bases and V by 3 bases; bases with no gene match: 6. In nucleotides, the CDR3 is TGTGCCAGCAGTTTTTTTCTAGCGGGAGGTCCCGGGGAGCTGTTTTTT. As protein: CASSFFLAGGPGELFF.

The CDR3 reads CASSPQGPSSYEQYF. As DNA, the CDR3 is TGTGCCAGCAGTCCACAGGGCCCCAGCTCCTACGAGCAGTACTTC. V is TRBV27 and J is TRBJ2-7; D is possibly TRBD1 (6 bases). Germline assignment: CDR1 MNHEY and CDR2 SMNVEV (reference sequence). The CDR3 runs to 15 residues. The V and J ends lost 5 bases and 0 bases respectively, with 14 bases between them.

The chain carries TRBV6-6 and TRBJ2-3, with D possibly TRBD2 on 5 matching bases. Trimming shortened V by 7 bases and J by 0 bases, and 17 bases separated the two germline ends. CDR1 and CDR2 from the germline V gene are MNHNY and SVGAGI (reference sequence). This CDR3 comprises 16 residues. CDR3 in amino acids: CASTYDQRLSTDTQYF. CDR3 nucleotide sequence: TGTGCCAGCACATACGACCAGCGGCTTAGCACAGATACGCAGTATTTT.

This clonotype was counted ten times or more. The chain carries TRBV7-2 and TRBJ1-5; D perhaps matches TRBD1 (6 bases). Germline V gene sequence: CDR1 SGHTA, CDR2 FQGNSA. Trimming left V 1 base short and J 3 bases short, with 10 bases between. This CDR3 spans 15 amino acids. The CDR3 DNA reads as TGTGCCAGCAGCTTAGTAGGGGGGTCCAATCAGCCCCAGCATTTT. Protein: CASSLVGGSNQPQHF.

A word on this clonotype: One end of the junction is discordant with germline, which a read error may explain. The chain joins TRBV20-1 to TRBJ2-3; D call uncertain. The CDR3 is 14 amino acids. The germline CDR1 and CDR2 sequences are DFQATT and SNEGSKA (reference sequence). The CDR3 reads CCARDWRSTDTQYF. The DNA for the CDR3 is TGCTGTGCTAGAGATTGGAGAAGCACAGATACGCAGTATTTT.

The chain has TRBV4-2 and TRBJ1-3; perhaps TRBD1 as D (6 bases). CDR3 length equals 15 residues. V lost 5 bases and J lost 0, with 11 bases in between. In germline, CDR1 is LGHNA, CDR2 YNFKEQ. The CDR3 coding sequence is TGTGCCAGCAGCGGGGGCAGTTTCTCTGGAAACACCATATATTTT. The encoded protein is CASSGGSFSGNTIYF.

This sequence joins TRBV4-1 and TRBJ2-1, with D unclear. Germline-derived CDR1 and CDR2 are MGHRA and YSYEKL. The CDR3 is 16 residues long. V gave up 0 bases and J gave up 8 bases, with 17 bases separating them. The CDR3 region has the DNA TGCGCCAGCAGCCAAGATACCCTCCGAGCGTTGGATGAGCAGTTCTTC. Its translation: CASSQDTLRALDEQFF.

This clonotype was counted a few times. This chain uses TRBV21-1 with TRBJ2-4; TRBD1, the table's D call, was not compared with the DNA. TRBV21-1 is given as a pseudogene. There are 16 residues in the CDR3. Written as DNA, the CDR3 is TGTGCCAGCAGCACCGGACAGGGGGCGTCCAAAAACATTCAGTACTTC. Residues: CASSTGQGASKNIQYF.

The chain is built from TRBV20-1 and TRBJ2-7, with D uncertain. V was trimmed by 0 bases and J by 7 bases, leaving 7 bases between them. The CDR3 has 11 residues. Germline loops: CDR1 DFQATT, CDR2 SNEGSKA (reference sequence). The CDR3 loop reads CSAREYREQYF. CDR3 bases: TGCAGTGCTAGAGAGTATAGGGAGCAGTACTTC.

A few counts support this clonotype. The gene calls are TRBV4-1 and TRBJ1-2; 7 bases map to TRBD1. The CDR3 has 17 residues. In germline, CDR1 is MGHRA, CDR2 YSYEKL. With V trimmed by 0 bases and J by 3 bases, 10 bases remained unmatched. The CDR3 sequence is CASSQDRPGTAYYGYTF. The DNA for the CDR3 is TGCGCCAGCAGCCAAGATCGGCCGGGGACAGCCTACTATGGCTACACCTTC.

On this clonotype: This may stem from a read error, because a much larger clone lies one nucleotide away. J is TRBJ1-1 and V is TRBV28; no clear D gene. This CDR3 comprises 13 residues. The V and J ends lost 6 bases and 1 base respectively, with 9 bases between them. Germline loops: CDR1 MDHEN, CDR2 SYDVKM. The CDR3 protein is CASRPDWNTEAFF. CDR3 nucleotide sequence: TGTGCCAGCAGACCGGACTGGAACACTGAAGCTTTCTTT.